Listed below are T cell receptor beta chains from one sample, sequenced in a study of CD8 T cells in Susac syndrome. Each CDR3 protein is one row after TCRdb ran MiXCR on the immunoSEQ multiplex PCR reads. The sample carries over 150,000 distinct CDR3 sequences, roughly 94% recorded once. Sequencing input: CD4+ T cells from PBMCs. The receptor source for this set is a human donor with Susac syndrome. CDR3s include the opening cysteine and the closing phenylalanine or tryptophan.

j_gene	v_gene	len	CDR3aa
TRBJ1-1	TRBV10-3	13	CAISAQADTEAFF
TRBJ2-2	TRBV7-2	16	CASSVSRSGATGELFF
TRBJ1-5	TRBV27	13	CASWTGYNQPQHF
TRBJ2-1	TRBV20-1	17	CSARDPSGGRTYNEQFF
TRBJ2-2	TRBV9	13	CASSVAGTRELFF
TRBJ1-6	TRBV3-1	15	CASSQEGPGNSPLHF
TRBJ1-5	TRBV20-1	14	CSGKTGGGNQPQHF
TRBJ1-2	TRBV2	14	CASKETANNYGYTF
TRBJ1-2	TRBV28	14	CASRPTGSGYGYTF
TRBJ2-1	TRBV15	14	CATSRDRVLQEQFF
TRBJ2-5	TRBV7-9	15	CASRELAGGPETQYF
TRBJ2-5	TRBV27	14	CASSSTWDQETQYF
TRBJ1-2	TRBV12-3/TRBV12-4	15	CASSLGTGGTYGYTF
TRBJ2-3	TRBV4-2	13	CASSLPDEDTQYF
TRBJ1-1	TRBV18	14	CASSSRTGVTEAFF
TRBJ2-7	TRBV19	14	CASSPRTFSYEQYF
TRBJ1-4	TRBV19	16	CASRRIAGATNEKLFF
TRBJ2-7	TRBV13	15	CASSLGPSVSYEQYF